This is a list of T cell receptor beta chains from one sample in a study of molecular identifiers for immune sequencing clone quantification. One entry per CDR3 protein results from TCRdb running MiXCR on the PCR reads. The top ten hold approximately 1.1% of the sample, which has more than 70,000 distinct CDR3 sequences, 21% seen once. The sequencing sample was made of naive CD8+ T cells from blood, with Jurkat cell RNA spiked in. The receptors shown here come from a human donor in good health. Some libraries in this study had Jurkat cell RNA spiked in. Each CDR3 is given with its conserved first and last residue. D genes are given only for firm matches. Only part of the rows carry a size: once, few, many, or a class if the clone is expanded.

j_call	clone_size	d_call	cdr3_length	v_call	cdr3_aa	cdr3_nt
TRBJ2-5	few	TRBD2	16	TRBV20-1	CSARTATSGKQETQYF	TGCAGTGCTAGAACAGCTACTAGCGGTAAACAAGAGACCCAGTACTTC
TRBJ1-1	NA	NA	14	TRBV12-3/TRBV12-4	CASGLGGGIPEAFF	TGTGCCAGCGGTCTAGGAGGGGGGATCCCTGAAGCTTTCTTT
TRBJ1-2	few	TRBD1	16	TRBV29-1	CSVEGQGRFVSYGYTF	TGCAGCGTTGAAGGACAGGGGCGGTTTGTTAGCTATGGCTACACCTTC
TRBJ2-1	many	NA	15	TRBV11-2	CASSPYRAAYNEQFF	TGTGCCAGCAGCCCATACAGGGCCGCCTACAATGAGCAGTTCTTC
TRBJ1-5	many	TRBD1	15	TRBV6-2/TRBV6-3	CASSPIQEGAQPQHF	TGTGCCAGCAGTCCCATCCAGGAGGGGGCTCAGCCCCAGCATTTT
TRBJ1-1	NA	NA	14	TRBV27	CASRASPENTGAFF	TGTGCCAGCAGAGCGTCACCTGAGAACACTGGAGCTTTCTTT
TRBJ2-7	medium-sized	NA	14	TRBV29-1	CSVGMGLQTYEQYF	TGCAGCGTGGGAATGGGACTCCAGACCTACGAGCAGTACTTC
TRBJ2-5	many	NA	13	TRBV7-9	CASSLALSETQYF	TGTGCCAGCAGCTTAGCGTTGTCGGAGACCCAGTACTTC
TRBJ2-7	NA	NA	13	TRBV5-1	CASSPASSYEQYF	TGCGCCAGCAGCCCAGCGAGCTCCTACGAGCAGTACTTC
TRBJ1-1	many	NA	13	TRBV7-9	CASRDGMNTEAFF	TGTGCCAGCAGGGACGGGATGAACACTGAAGCTTTCTTT
TRBJ2-3	few	NA	16	TRBV21-1	CASSKALDYHTDTQYF	TGTGCCAGCAGCAAAGCTCTCGACTACCACACAGATACGCAGTATTTT
TRBJ2-7	few	NA	14	TRBV27	CASSASVSSYEQYF	TGTGCCAGCAGTGCCTCTGTGAGCTCCTACGAGCAGTACTTC
TRBJ2-5	many	NA	15	TRBV4-1	CASSQVFGDSETQYF	TGCGCCAGCAGCCAAGTGTTCGGGGATTCGGAGACCCAGTACTTC
TRBJ2-7	few	TRBD1	16	TRBV3-1	CASSHAPGQGTYEQYF	TGTGCCAGCAGCCATGCTCCGGGACAGGGGACCTACGAGCAGTACTTC
TRBJ1-1	many	NA	13	TRBV5-5	CASSWTLTDQAFF	TGTGCCAGCAGCTGGACCTTGACAGATCAAGCTTTCTTT
TRBJ2-1	few	NA	14	TRBV20-1	CSAPRAQVRNEQFF	TGCAGTGCTCCGCGGGCCCAAGTGAGAAATGAGCAGTTCTTC
TRBJ2-7	many	NA	14	TRBV4-2	CASSQEGETYEQYF	TGTGCCAGCAGCCAAGAAGGGGAGACCTACGAGCAGTACTTC
TRBJ2-7	many	TRBD2	14	TRBV18	CASSQPGLGYEQYF	TGTGCCAGCTCACAACCGGGACTAGGCTACGAGCAGTACTTC
TRBJ2-1	many	TRBD2	18	TRBV20-1	CSARGQGMTSGHHDEQFF	TGCAGTGCTAGAGGGCAGGGGATGACTAGCGGGCATCACGATGAGCAGTTCTTC
TRBJ1-5	many	NA	15	TRBV7-9	CASSLSFPRDQPQHF	TGTGCCAGCAGCTTATCCTTCCCGCGGGATCAGCCCCAGCATTTT
TRBJ1-1	many	NA	15	TRBV4-1	CASSQDVPDISETFF	TGCGCCAGCAGCCAAGATGTTCCGGACATCTCCGAAACTTTCTTT
TRBJ2-7	many	NA	15	TRBV29-1	CSVFRVGDQTYEQYF	TGCAGCGTTTTCCGGGTCGGGGACCAAACCTACGAGCAGTACTTC
TRBJ2-7	NA	NA	15	TRBV11-3	CASSAGTGSSCEQYF	TGTGCCAGCAGCGCTGGGACTGGCAGCTCCTGCGAGCAGTACTTC
TRBJ1-5	few	TRBD1	13	TRBV19	CASRQGYNQPQHF	TGTGCCAGTAGACAGGGGTACAATCAGCCCCAGCATTTT
TRBJ1-2	many	NA	12	TRBV27	CASSKNNYGYTF	TGTGCCAGCAGTAAAAACAACTATGGCTACACCTTC
TRBJ1-1	NA	NA	14	TRBV11-2	CASSFWGGNTEAFF	TGTGCCAGCAGCTTTTGGGGGGGGAACACTGAAGCTTTCTTT
TRBJ2-1	NA	NA	14	TRBV28	CASRKLVNYNEQFF	TGTGCCAGCAGAAAACTAGTGAATTACAATGAGCAGTTCTTC
TRBJ1-5	many	TRBD1	15	TRBV20-1	CSARITGTANQPQHF	TGCAGTGCTAGGATAACCGGGACAGCAAATCAGCCCCAGCATTTT
TRBJ2-3	many	TRBD1	13	TRBV24-1	CATSPTGSDTQYF	TGTGCCACCAGCCCGACAGGGTCAGATACGCAGTATTTT
TRBJ2-6	many	NA	15	TRBV6-5	CASSYSDGAEGVLTF	TGTGCCAGCAGTTACTCTGACGGGGCAGAGGGCGTCCTGACTTTC
TRBJ2-1	many	NA	15	TRBV24-1	CATSDPAPYHNEQFF	TGTGCCACCAGTGACCCTGCGCCCTACCACAATGAGCAGTTCTTC
TRBJ2-3	many	NA	14	TRBV7-9	CASSFRPGQDTQYF	TGTGCCAGCAGCTTTCGCCCTGGTCAAGATACGCAGTATTTT
TRBJ2-7	many	NA	15	TRBV20-1	CSARDPAALSYEQYF	TGCAGTGCTAGAGATCCGGCGGCGCTCTCCTACGAGCAGTACTTC
TRBJ2-7	NA	TRBD2	14	TRBV29-1	CSVGAGGVFYEQYF	TGCAGCGTCGGGGCGGGAGGGGTATTCTACGAGCAGTACTTC
TRBJ1-5	NA	NA	16	TRBV19	CASSISRVNSNQPQHF	TGTGCCAGTAGTATTAGTCGGGTTAACAGCAATCAGCCCCAGCATTTT
TRBJ2-7	few	NA	13	TRBV7-9	CASSRRGPYGQYF	TGTGCCAGCAGCCGCAGGGGTCCCTACGGGCAGTACTTC
TRBJ2-1	many	NA	12	TRBV7-2	CASRDSGNEQFF	TGTGCCAGCAGGGATTCGGGCAATGAGCAGTTCTTC
TRBJ2-1	NA	NA	16	TRBV12-3/TRBV12-4	CASSLSMGPPNHEQFF	TGTGCCAGCAGTTTAAGTATGGGCCCCCCCAACCATGAGCAGTTCTTC
TRBJ2-5	many	TRBD1	21	TRBV7-8	CASSNNWAGDREVEQHETQYF	TGTGCCAGCAGCAACAACTGGGCGGGGGACAGGGAGGTCGAACAACACGAGACCCAGTACTTC
TRBJ2-3	many	TRBD2	15	TRBV10-3	CAISDERGGPDTQYF	TGTGCCATCAGTGACGAGCGGGGGGGCCCGGATACGCAGTATTTT
TRBJ2-2	NA	TRBD2	15	TRBV27	CASGEREEFTGELFF	TGTGCCAGCGGGGAACGGGAGGAATTCACCGGGGAGCTGTTTTTT
TRBJ2-7	NA	TRBD2	14	TRBV7-9	CASSLELADYEQYF	TGTGCCAGCAGCTTAGAACTAGCGGACTACGAGCAGTACTTC
TRBJ2-7	many	TRBD2	15	TRBV4-3	CASSQGTSGTYEQYF	TGCGCCAGCAGCCAGGGGACTAGCGGAACCTACGAGCAGTACTTC
TRBJ1-2	many	NA	13	TRBV12-3/TRBV12-4	CASSSDSRGGYTF	TGTGCCAGCAGTTCGGACAGCCGGGGTGGCTACACCTTC
TRBJ2-2	many	TRBD2	19	TRBV9	CASSVGFSGRSHPSGELFF	TGTGCCAGCAGCGTAGGCTTTAGCGGGAGATCGCATCCATCCGGGGAGCTGTTTTTT
TRBJ2-5	many	TRBD2	16	TRBV2	CASSGGLAPSQETQYF	TGTGCCAGCAGCGGGGGACTAGCGCCTTCCCAAGAGACCCAGTACTTC